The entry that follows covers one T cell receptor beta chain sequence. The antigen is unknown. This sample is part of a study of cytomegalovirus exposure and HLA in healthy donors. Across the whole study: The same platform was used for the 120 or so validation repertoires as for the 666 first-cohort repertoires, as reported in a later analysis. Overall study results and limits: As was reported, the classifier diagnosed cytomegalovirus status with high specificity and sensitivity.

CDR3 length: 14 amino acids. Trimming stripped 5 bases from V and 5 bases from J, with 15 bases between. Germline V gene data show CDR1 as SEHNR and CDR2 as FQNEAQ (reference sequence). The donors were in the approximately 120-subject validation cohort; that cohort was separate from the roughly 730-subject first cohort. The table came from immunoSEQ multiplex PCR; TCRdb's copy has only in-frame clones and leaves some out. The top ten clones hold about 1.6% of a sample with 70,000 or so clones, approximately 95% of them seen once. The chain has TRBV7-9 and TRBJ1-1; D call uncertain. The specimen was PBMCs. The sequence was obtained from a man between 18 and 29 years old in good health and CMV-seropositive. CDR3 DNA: TGTGCCAGCAGCCGAGGGCCCCTTGGGACTGAAGCTTTCTTT. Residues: CASSRGPLGTEAFF. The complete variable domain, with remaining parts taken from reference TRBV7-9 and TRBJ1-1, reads DTGVSQNPRHKITKRGQNVTFRCDPISEHNRLYWYRQTLGQGPEFLTYFQNEAQLEKSRLLSDRFSAERPKGSFSTLEIQRTEQGDSAMYLCASSRGPLGTEAFFGQGTRLTVV.